Listed below are T cell receptor beta chains from one sample, sequenced in a study of cytomegalovirus exposure and HLA in healthy donors. Libraries were prepared by immunoSEQ multiplex PCR; TCRdb keeps only in-frame clonotypes and omits some of them. The sample lists 150,000 to 200,000 clones; 70% to 90% were seen once. Sequencing was carried out using PBMCs. Receptors originate from a woman aged 25 to 39 in good health and CMV-seronegative. Both conserved end residues are part of each CDR3.

TRBV7-8,CASSLGTSNYGYTF
TRBV5-1,CASSLEFQGGAEQYF
TRBV30,CAWRASGSSYEQYF
TRBV28,CASSYTAGSDTQYF
TRBV5-1,CASSLGPRGGEETQYF
TRBV7-6,CASSLEGVGSPLHF
TRBV6-1,CASSVLSGVSNEKLFF
TRBV28,CASSPGSGSSGDTQYF
TRBV29-1,CSVRQGSYEQYF
TRBV5-1,CASSLGLRREETQYF
TRBV5-1,CASSHRTSGRTDTQYF
TRBV27,CASSLNGGTDTQYF
TRBV11-2,CASSRDRGGETQYF
TRBV28,CASSLTSDSETQYF
TRBV7-9,CASSRGQGRSDTQYF
TRBV2,CASSFSQAISYEQYF
TRBV7-9,CAAGESGAYEQYF
TRBV2,CASSATGVGTDTQYF
TRBV7-9,CASSPSGQNTEAFF
TRBV9,CASSVDLRGGHNEQFF
TRBV7-9,CASSLVQGTNGYTF
TRBV28,CASSFYTRGPNTEAFF
TRBV6-1,CASSERGAPNQPQHF
TRBV5-6,CASSLGVTSTGELFF
TRBV5-1,CASSWASGTGDNSPLHF
TRBV5-6,CASSFNRGLGTTDNEQFF
TRBV29-1,CSVEISPGLETYNEQFF
TRBV5-5,CASRRSGTGSYEQYF
TRBV28,CASSSNGGQGNYGYTF
TRBV28,CASSSPGGPRDSPLHF